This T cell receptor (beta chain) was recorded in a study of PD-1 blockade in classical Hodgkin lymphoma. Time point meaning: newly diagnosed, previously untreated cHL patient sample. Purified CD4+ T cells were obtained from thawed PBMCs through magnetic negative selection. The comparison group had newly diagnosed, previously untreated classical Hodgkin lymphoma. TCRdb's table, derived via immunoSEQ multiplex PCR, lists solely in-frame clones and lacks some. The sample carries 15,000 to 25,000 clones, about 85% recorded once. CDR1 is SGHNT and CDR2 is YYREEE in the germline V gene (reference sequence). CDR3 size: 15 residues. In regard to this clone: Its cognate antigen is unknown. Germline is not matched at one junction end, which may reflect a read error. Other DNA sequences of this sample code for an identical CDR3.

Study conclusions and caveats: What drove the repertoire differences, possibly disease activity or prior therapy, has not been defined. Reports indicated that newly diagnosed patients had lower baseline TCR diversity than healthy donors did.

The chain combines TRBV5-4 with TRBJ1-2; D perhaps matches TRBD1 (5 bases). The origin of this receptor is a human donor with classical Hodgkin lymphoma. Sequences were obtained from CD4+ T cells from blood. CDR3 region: CASSLSSGRNYGYTF. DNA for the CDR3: TGTGCCAGTAGCTTGTCGTCAGGGAGGAACTATGGCTACACCTTC.